The 17 T cell receptor beta chains presented below share a single source sample, sequenced in a study of T-cell reconstitution after alpha-beta-depleted transplantation in children. Unique molecular identifiers were incorporated when the TCRbeta library was constructed. TCRdb used MiXCR to reprocess the PCR reads, holding one entry per CDR3 protein. The sample yields almost 400,000 distinct CDR3 sequences, about a fifth seen once. This sample comprised PBMCs from the stem cell graft donor, obtained from the stem cell graft. The receptor set was obtained from a human donor who donated a stem cell graft to a child with acute myeloid leukemia.

At least ten counts were recorded for this clonotype. The chain carries TRBV6-4 and TRBJ2-3; no clear D. The ends were cut back, 10 bases at V and 0 bases at J, with 17 bases in the middle. This CDR3 comprises 15 residues. Germline V lookup: CDR1 MRHNA, CDR2 SNTAGT. The CDR3 nucleotides are TGTGCCACCTCGCTCTGGTTCTCTAGCACAGATACGCAGTATTTT. Encoded protein: CATSLWFSSTDTQYF.

This clonotype was picked up many times. The rearrangement joins TRBV29-1 to TRBJ2-3; possibly TRBD1 for D (5 bases). V was cut by 4 bases and J by 2 bases, with 10 bases left in between. The length of the CDR3 is 13 residues. Germline lookup yields CDR1 SQVTM and CDR2 ANQGSEA. CDR3 DNA sequence: TGCAGCGTTGGGGGCAGACACACAGATACGCAGTATTTT. Protein product: CSVGGRHTDTQYF.

This clonotype was observed a handful of times. The chain has TRBV7-2 and TRBJ2-7; 10 bases match TRBD2. V gave up 0 bases and J gave up 2 bases; unmatched junction bases: 4. This CDR3 has 16 amino acids. Germline V CDR1 and CDR2: SGHTA, FQGNSA. CDR3 sequence (DNA): TGTGCCAGCAGCTTAGCGGGACTAGCGAGACCCTACGAGCAGTACTTC. As protein: CASSLAGLARPYEQYF.

This clonotype showed up just a few times. The V call is TRBV28, the J call TRBJ2-7, with 10 bases matching TRBD2. Germline V gene lookup returns CDR1 MDHEN and CDR2 SYDVKM. The J segment lost 1 base and the V segment lost 10 bases, leaving 22 bases of the junction unmatched. This CDR3 comprises 19 residues. The CDR3 spells CATGPGQYFPAGGSYEQYF. In DNA form, the CDR3 reads TGTGCCACCGGACCGGGACAATACTTTCCAGCGGGAGGGTCCTACGAGCAGTACTTC.

In its sample, this clonotype was seen many times. This chain connects TRBV12-3 or TRBV12-4 to TRBJ2-7, with D unclear. The length of the CDR3 is 16 residues. V was cut by 8 bases and J by 0 bases, with 20 bases left in between. The CDR3 coding sequence is TGTGCCAGCTCCCTGAAGGCAGGTTATAGCTCCTACGAGCAGTACTTC. Its protein is CASSLKAGYSSYEQYF.

Ten or more counts support this clonotype. This chain uses TRBV21-1 with TRBJ2-7. TRBV21-1 is a listed pseudogene. The CDR3 length is 10 residues. CDR3 in DNA: TGTGCCAGCAGCAGCCTCGAGCAGTACTTC. Its protein is CASSSLEQYF.

The chain has TRBV7-8 and TRBJ2-7; 7 bases are shared with TRBD2. The CDR3 is made up of 16 amino acids. V lost 7 bases and J lost 2; bases outside the gene matches: 14. Germline V lookup: CDR1 SGHVS, CDR2 FQNEAQ. CDR3 coding DNA: TGTGCCAGCAACCCAGCGCGACTAGCCGAAACCTACGAGCAGTACTTC. As protein: CASNPARLAETYEQYF.

The chain joins TRBV20-1 to TRBJ2-7, with a weak D call TRBD2 (6 bases). The CDR3 contains 16 residues. Per the germline V gene, CDR1 is DFQATT and CDR2 is SNEGSKA (reference sequence). V lost 3 bases and J lost 1, with 19 bases in between. The CDR3 sequence is CSASRLGAQSSYEQYF. The CDR3 DNA is TGCAGTGCTAGCCGACTAGGGGCGCAGTCGTCCTACGAGCAGTACTTC.

This clonotype was detected only a few times. The rearrangement joins TRBV15 to TRBJ2-7; 7 positions agree with TRBD2. Trimming cost V 4 bases and J 5 bases; bases outside gene matches: 5. CDR1 is LNHNV and CDR2 is YYDKDF in the germline V gene (reference sequence). The CDR3 runs 13 residues. The CDR3 sequence is CATSTRLADEQYF. In nucleotides, the CDR3 is TGTGCCACCAGCACCAGACTAGCCGACGAGCAGTACTTC.

This chain joins TRBV20-1 and TRBJ2-7, with unresolved D. From germline, CDR1 is DFQATT and CDR2 SNEGSKA (reference sequence). The CDR3 consists of 14 residues. V lost 1 base to trimming and J lost 2 bases, with 12 bases between them. CDR3 sequence: CSARVAGVTYEQYF. The CDR3 DNA sequence: TGCAGTGCTAGAGTGGCAGGCGTTACCTACGAGCAGTACTTC.

J is TRBJ2-2 and V is TRBV20-1; 10 nucleotides align to TRBD2. The germline V gene has CDR1 DFQATT and CDR2 SNEGSKA (reference sequence). The CDR3 totals 14 residues. V shed 4 bases and J 6 bases; nucleotides not matched to a gene: 5. CDR3 DNA: TGCAGTGCTAAGGGGCTAGCGGGAGCCGGGGAGCTGTTTTTT. Its translation: CSAKGLAGAGELFF.

This clonotype was detected many times. The chain has TRBV12-3 or TRBV12-4 and TRBJ2-1; D unclear. V was pared by 5 bases and J by 0 bases, with 23 bases between. There are 19 residues in the CDR3. The CDR3 reads CASSNQPLLRRSSYNEQFF. The CDR3 DNA follows: TGTGCCAGCAGTAATCAACCCTTGCTGCGGCGGAGCTCCTACAATGAGCAGTTCTTC.

V usage is TRBV10-3 and J usage is TRBJ2-1, with 8 bases lining up with TRBD2. Germline CDR1 is ENHRY and CDR2 is SYGVKD. The CDR3 runs 14 residues. V lost 7 bases to trimming and J lost 0 bases; unmatched junction nucleotides: 2. In DNA form, the CDR3 reads TGTGCCATCAATGCGGGAGGCTCCTACAATGAGCAGTTCTTC. Amino acid sequence: CAINAGGSYNEQFF.

The chain is built from TRBV5-1 and TRBJ2-7; D may be TRBD1 (6 bases). Germline V gene data show CDR1 as SGHRS and CDR2 as YFSETQ. Trimming took off 3 bases at V and 4 bases at J, with 17 bases between the two ends. The CDR3 extends over 15 amino acids. The CDR3 loop reads CASSSVGQTPYEQYF. CDR3 nucleotide sequence: TGCGCCAGCAGCTCGGTAGGACAGACTCCATACGAGCAGTACTTC.

This clonotype has just a few counts. The chain links TRBV6-2 or TRBV6-3 to TRBJ2-1; D gene ambiguous. The CDR3 sequence is 11 residues long. V lost 4 bases, J lost 6 bases, and 4 bases lay in between. Per germline, CDR1 MNHEY and CDR2 SVGEGT. CDR3 region: CASSWVNEQFF. The CDR3 bases are TGTGCCAGCAGTTGGGTCAATGAGCAGTTCTTC.

The table lists this clonotype with many counts. The rearrangement links TRBV29-1 to TRBJ2-3; D is uncertain. V lost 6 bases and J lost 6, with 10 bases in between. Germline CDR1 SQVTM, CDR2 ANQGSEA. The CDR3 is 11 amino acids. The CDR3 here is CSVRRADTQYF. The CDR3 DNA sequence: TGCAGCGTCCGTAGGGCGGATACGCAGTATTTT.

This clonotype was seen more than once but under ten times. The V and J genes are TRBV7-9 and TRBJ2-1; perhaps TRBD2 as D (6 bases). Trimming stripped 2 bases from V and 6 bases from J, with 20 bases between. The CDR3 length is 17 residues. CDR1 SEHNR and CDR2 FQNEAQ come from the germline V gene (reference sequence). The CDR3 DNA reads as TGTGCCAGCAGCTTAACCTCGGCCGGAGGGCCGTCCAATGAGCAGTTCTTC. This translates into CASSLTSAGGPSNEQFF.